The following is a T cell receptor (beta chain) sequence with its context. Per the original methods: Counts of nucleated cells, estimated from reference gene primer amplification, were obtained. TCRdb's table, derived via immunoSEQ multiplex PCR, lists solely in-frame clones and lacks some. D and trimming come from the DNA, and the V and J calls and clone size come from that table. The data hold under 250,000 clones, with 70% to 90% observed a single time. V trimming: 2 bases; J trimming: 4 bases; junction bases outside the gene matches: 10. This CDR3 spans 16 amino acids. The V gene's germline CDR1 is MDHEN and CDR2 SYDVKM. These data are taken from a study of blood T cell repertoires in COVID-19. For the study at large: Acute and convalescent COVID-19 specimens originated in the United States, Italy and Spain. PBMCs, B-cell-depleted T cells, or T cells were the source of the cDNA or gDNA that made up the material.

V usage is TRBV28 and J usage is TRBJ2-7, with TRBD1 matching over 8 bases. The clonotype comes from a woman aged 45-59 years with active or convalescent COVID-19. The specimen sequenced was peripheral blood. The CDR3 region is CASSLGPTGGSYEQYF. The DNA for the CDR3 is TGTGCCAGCAGTTTAGGACCTACAGGGGGGTCTTACGAGCAGTACTTC.